This TCR beta chain came from a study of Graves' ophthalmopathy and Graves' hyperthyroidism. Study overall: Peripheral blood was obtained at first diagnosis, ahead of any treatment.

The CDR3 covers 14 residues. V gave up 4 bases and J gave up 4 bases; unmatched junction bases: 5. This clonotype appeared many times. Its antigen is still unknown. General study points: Sensitivity reached 85% to 90% and specificity about 80% for a 13-signature model separating ophthalmopathy from stable hyperthyroidism. Also, most clonotypes expanded in the thyroid above 0.001 frequency appeared in blood. With about 71% sensitivity and over 72% specificity, the model predicted ophthalmopathy progression.

Amplification of the TCR beta CDR3 regions used RNA transcripts (as template). Scientists carried out first-round RT-PCR using HTBI primers and then a second-round multiplex PCR. From the multiplex PCR reads, TCRdb called clonotypes with MiXCR, one entry per CDR3 protein. This sample has 350,000 to 400,000 distinct CDR3 sequences, with 15% found just once. The J gene is TRBJ1-1, the V gene TRBV12-3 or TRBV12-4; 8 nucleotides align to TRBD1. The source material was peripheral blood. This TCR came from a woman in her late teens or twenties with stable Graves' hyperthyroidism. Here the CDR3 DNA reads TGTGCCAGCAGTTGGCAGGGGGCAGCCACTGAAGCTTTCTTT. Translation: CASSWQGAATEAFF.